Sequencing of this T cell receptor (beta chain) was carried out in a study of T cell repertoires in cytomegalovirus infection. Study-wide context: CMV infection plus the matching HLA type was flagged by public TCR beta signatures.

The CDR3 is 16 residues long. Germline V gene data show CDR1 as SEHNR and CDR2 as FQNEAQ (reference sequence). Germline trimming cut 1 base from V and 7 bases from J; bases unmatched to any gene: 6. From the reads, TCRdb called clonotypes with MiXCR, one entry per CDR3 protein. The profile covers around 530,000 distinct CDR3 sequences, with about 17% appearing a single time and roughly a quarter taken by the ten largest. Study-level results: The study found HLA-C-restricted CMV-specific TCR beta clonotypes dominating the ex vivo response. The cumulative frequency of public TCR beta families distinguished individuals who carried CMV together with the relevant HLA.

This clonotype was counted between two and nine times. Antigen: not known. This sequence joins TRBV7-9 and TRBJ2-6; 8 nucleotides align to TRBD1. The TCR was taken from a human donor in good health (CMV status not recorded). Some clones in this sample may be carry-over from other donors' samples. The sample was CD8+ T cells from PBMCs. As DNA, the CDR3 is TGTGCCAGCAGCTTAGAGGGGCAGGGGGCTGCCAACGTCCTGACTTTC. The encoded protein is CASSLEGQGAANVLTF. Full variable domain (remainder filled in from reference TRBV7-9 and TRBJ2-6): DTGVSQNPRHKITKRGQNVTFRCDPISEHNRLYWYRQTLGQGPEFLTYFQNEAQLEKSRLLSDRFSAERPKGSFSTLEIQRTEQGDSAMYLCASSLEGQGAANVLTFGAGSRLTVL.